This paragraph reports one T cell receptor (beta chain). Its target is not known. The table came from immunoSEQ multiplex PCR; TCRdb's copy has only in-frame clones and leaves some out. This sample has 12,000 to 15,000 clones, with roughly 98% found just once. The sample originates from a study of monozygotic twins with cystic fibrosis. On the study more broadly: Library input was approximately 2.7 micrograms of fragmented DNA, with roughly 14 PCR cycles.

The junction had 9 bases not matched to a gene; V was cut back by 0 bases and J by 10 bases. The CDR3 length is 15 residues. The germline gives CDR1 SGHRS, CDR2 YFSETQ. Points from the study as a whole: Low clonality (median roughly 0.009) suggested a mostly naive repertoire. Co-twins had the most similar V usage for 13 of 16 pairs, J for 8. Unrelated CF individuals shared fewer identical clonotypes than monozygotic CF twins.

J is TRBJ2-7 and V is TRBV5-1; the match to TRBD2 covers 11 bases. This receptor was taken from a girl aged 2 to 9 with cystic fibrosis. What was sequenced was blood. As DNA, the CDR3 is TGCGCCAGCAGCTTGGCCGTAGCGGGAGGGCCGGAACAGTACTTC. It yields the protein CASSLAVAGGPEQYF.